A selection of T cell receptor beta chains follows, all from one sample in a study of control samples from healthy donors and cancer patients. Some clones are missing from TCRdb's copy, which holds only in-frame ones; the method was immunoSEQ multiplex PCR. The table has approximately 150,000 clones, approximately 94% seen once. Sequencing was done on a sample of blood. The source of these receptors is a man in his forties in good health. Both conserved end residues are part of each CDR3. A D gene is named only where the DNA matches it firmly. Clone size, where shown, is once, few, many, or a class for clones that have expanded.

d_gene	v_gene	j_gene	abundance	CDR3nt	CDR3aa
TRBD2	TRBV25-1	TRBJ2-3	.	TGTGCCAGCACGCCCCGGACGGGGGGGGGCACAGATACGCAGTATTTT	CASTPRTGGGTDTQYF
.	TRBV3-1/TRBV3-2	TRBJ1-2	.	TGTGCCAGCAGCCAAGATCGGACATCAGGAGGCTACACCTTC	CASSQDRTSGGYTF
TRBD1	TRBV5-8	TRBJ1-5	.	TGTGCCAGCAGCTTGACTTGGACAGGGGGTTCTCAGCCCCAGCATTTT	CASSLTWTGGSQPQHF
.	TRBV19	TRBJ2-1	.	TGTGCCAGTAGTATTTCTAGCTTAGGGACCTACAATGAGCAGTTCTTC	CASSISSLGTYNEQFF
.	TRBV6-5	TRBJ1-1	.	TGTGCCAGCAGTTACTTGGGGCCCGGGGACACTGAAGCTTTCTTT	CASSYLGPGDTEAFF
.	TRBV4-2	TRBJ1-5	.	TGTGCCAGCAGCCAAGAGGTGGCCCAGCCCCAGCATTTT	CASSQEVAQPQHF
.	TRBV4-3	TRBJ1-2	.	TGCGCCAGCAGCCAAGATACCGGCCGTGGGGGCTACACCTTC	CASSQDTGRGGYTF
TRBD1	TRBV7-9	TRBJ1-2	.	TGTGCCAGCAGCTTCCATAACAGGGGGCTGGGAGGCTACACCTTC	CASSFHNRGLGGYTF
.	TRBV14	TRBJ2-1	.	TGTGCCAGCAGCCAAGGTCTTCCCGGGAGTTCCTACAATGAGCAGTTCTTC	CASSQGLPGSSYNEQFF
TRBD2	TRBV9	TRBJ2-7	.	TGTGCCAGCAGCGTAGAAGGTAGCGGGAGCTGGTACGAGCAGTACTTC	CASSVEGSGSWYEQYF
.	TRBV7-9	TRBJ1-3	.	TGTGCCAGCAAAGGTGGAAACACCATATATTTT	CASKGGNTIYF
TRBD1	TRBV27	TRBJ1-2	.	TGTGCCAGCAGCTCGGACAGGGACTATGGCTACACCTTC	CASSSDRDYGYTF
.	TRBV2	TRBJ1-1	.	TGTGCCAGCAGTGCAGGGGTCACTGAAGCTTTCTTT	CASSAGVTEAFF
.	TRBV19	TRBJ1-5	.	TGTGCCAGTAGTATAGCGCAGGGCGGGCAGCCCCAGCATTTT	CASSIAQGGQPQHF
.	TRBV19	TRBJ1-3	.	TGTGCCAGTAGTGAGCGGTCTGGAAACACCATATATTTT	CASSERSGNTIYF
.	TRBV19	TRBJ1-1	.	TGTGCCAGTAGTATCGGAGGGAGCTTCACTGAAGCTTTCTTT	CASSIGGSFTEAFF
TRBD2	TRBV24-1	TRBJ2-5	once	TGTGCCACCAGTGGCCCTAGCGGTCAAGAGACCCAGTACTTC	CATSGPSGQETQYF
TRBD2	TRBV19	TRBJ2-1	.	TGTGCCAGTAATAAAGTAGCGGGAGGGAGTGAGCAGTTCTTC	CASNKVAGGSEQFF
.	TRBV27	TRBJ2-1	.	TGTGCCAGCATAGGATCGCTTAGCGGCTCCTACAATGAGCAGTTCTTC	CASIGSLSGSYNEQFF
.	TRBV5-1	TRBJ1-6	.	TGCGCCAGCAGCTTAACGAGGGTCGGGTCCTATAATTCACCCCTCCACTTT	CASSLTRVGSYNSPLHF
TRBD2	TRBV12-3/TRBV12-4	TRBJ2-2	.	TGTGCCACCACGGGGGGTTTGGGGGAGCTGTTTTTT	CATTGGLGELFF
TRBD1	TRBV2	TRBJ2-7	.	TGTGCCAGCAAGCGGACAGGGGCCCTAAACGAGCAGTACTTC	CASKRTGALNEQYF
TRBD2	TRBV7-3	TRBJ2-3	.	TGTGCCAGCAGCTTAATCGGCGGGAGTGCAGATACGCAGTATTTT	CASSLIGGSADTQYF
TRBD1	TRBV29-1	TRBJ1-2	.	TGCAGCGTACAAACAGGGGGCCGGGGCTACACCTTC	CSVQTGGRGYTF
.	TRBV28	TRBJ2-7	.	TGTGCCAGCAGCTCAAATTACGAGCAGTACTTC	CASSSNYEQYF
.	TRBV6-5	TRBJ2-1	once	TGTGCCAGCAGTTCAAGGACTTCCGTCAATGAGCAGTTCTTC	CASSSRTSVNEQFF
TRBD1	TRBV7-9	TRBJ1-1	.	TGTGCCAGCAGCAAGTTGTTGGACAGGCTTTCTTTTGAAGCTTTCTTT	CASSKLLDRLSFEAFF
.	TRBV7-2	TRBJ2-1	medium-sized	TGTGCCAGCAGGAGGAGGGGTAACTACAATGAGCAGTTCTTC	CASRRRGNYNEQFF
TRBD1	TRBV28	TRBJ2-2	.	TGTGCCAGCAGGGGGACAGGGAACACCGGGGAGCTGTTTTTT	CASRGTGNTGELFF